The rows below give T cell receptor beta chains drawn from one sample of a study of chemoradiotherapy in HPV16-positive cancers. Clones were read by immunoSEQ multiplex PCR, and TCRdb kept only the in-frame ones, dropping some. Of roughly 14,000 clones listed, just over 90% are singletons. This specimen was blood, taken from a patient who underwent chemoradiotherapy. These receptors were collected from a human donor with HPV-associated anogenital cancer. CDR3s include the opening cysteine and the closing phenylalanine or tryptophan. D genes are given only for firm matches. A clone size is listed for some rows: how often the clone was seen (once, few, many), or a class if it is expanded.

j_gene | d_gene | len | abundance | v_gene | CDR3aa | CDR3nt
TRBJ2-5 | . | 14 | . | TRBV27 | CASSTPGVEETQYF | TGTGCCAGCAGTACCCCGGGGGTGGAAGAGACCCAGTACTTC
TRBJ2-1 | . | 12 | . | TRBV6-5 | CASSSGGNEQFF | TGTGCCAGCAGCTCCGGTGGCAATGAGCAGTTCTTC
TRBJ2-7 | TRBD2 | 16 | once | TRBV29-1 | CSVAGLAGDVQYEQYF | TGCAGCGTTGCGGGGCTAGCGGGGGACGTTCAATACGAGCAGTACTTC
TRBJ2-7 | . | 14 | . | TRBV4-1 | CASSQGPGVYEQYF | TGCGCCAGCAGCCAAGGGCCAGGGGTTTACGAGCAGTACTTC
TRBJ1-6 | . | 13 | once | TRBV9 | CASSVDEAAPLHF | TGTGCCAGCAGCGTAGACGAGGCGGCGCCCCTCCACTTT
TRBJ1-1 | . | 14 | once | TRBV7-3 | CASSLVHPNTEAFF | TGTGCCAGCAGCTTAGTCCACCCGAACACTGAAGCTTTCTTT
TRBJ1-4 | TRBD1 | 15 | . | TRBV5-1 | CASSLTGAINEKLFF | TGCGCCAGCAGCCTGACAGGGGCGATTAATGAAAAACTGTTTTTT
TRBJ1-5 | . | 15 | . | TRBV19 | CASSDTFSSNQPQHF | TGTGCCAGTAGTGACACCTTTTCTAGCAATCAGCCCCAGCATTTT
TRBJ2-1 | TRBD2 | 18 | once | TRBV27 | CASSLRDGASGRYNEQFF | TGTGCCAGCAGTTTAAGAGATGGAGCTAGCGGGAGGTACAATGAGCAGTTCTTC
TRBJ1-1 | . | 15 | . | TRBV12-5 | CASGLFQGLNTEAFF | TGTGCTAGTGGCCTATTTCAGGGGTTGAACACTGAAGCTTTCTTT
TRBJ1-1 | TRBD1 | 14 | . | TRBV18 | CASSPNRDSGGAFF | TGTGCCAGCTCACCAAACCGGGACAGCGGAGGGGCTTTCTTT
TRBJ2-3 | TRBD1 | 16 | . | TRBV4-1 | CASSHGQGRGTDTQYF | TGCGCCAGCAGCCATGGACAGGGGCGAGGCACAGATACGCAGTATTTT
TRBJ2-7 | . | 13 | . | TRBV7-9 | CASSFPPGVEQYF | TGTGCCAGCAGCTTTCCCCCGGGCGTGGAGCAGTACTTC
TRBJ2-1 | . | 16 | . | TRBV2 | CASSEFGRGPGHEQFF | TGTGCCAGCAGTGAATTTGGGCGGGGGCCAGGGCATGAGCAGTTCTTC
TRBJ2-3 | TRBD2 | 14 | . | TRBV6-6 | CASSSGGGADTQYF | TGTGCCAGCAGTAGCGGGGGAGGCGCAGATACGCAGTATTTT
TRBJ1-3 | . | 14 | . | TRBV6-5 | CASSYRGPGNTIYF | TGTGCCAGCAGTTACCGGGGGCCCGGAAACACCATATATTTT
TRBJ1-4 | TRBD1 | 15 | . | TRBV7-8 | CASSLATGGGEKLFF | TGTGCCAGCAGCTTAGCAACAGGGGGCGGTGAAAAACTGTTTTTT